Listed below are T cell receptor beta chains from one sample, sequenced in a study of blood T cell repertoires in COVID-19. Here immunoSEQ multiplex PCR was the method, and the copy in TCRdb shows in-frame clones only, minus some. Of approximately 200,000 clones listed, about 83% are singletons. Sample: PBMCs or T cells enriched from blood (not recorded which). These receptors were taken from a woman aged 30 to 39 who had recovered from COVID-19. The CDR3 runs from the conserved cysteine through the conserved F or W. The D gene is left open where the match is weak. Only part of the rows carry a size: once, few, many, or a class if the clone is expanded.

>-|few|TRBJ1-6|TRBV12-1
TGTGCCAGCAGCTTTGCCCTCAAGGGGTCAAAAGTCTCACCCCTCCACTTT
CASSFALKGSKVSPLHF
>-|-|TRBJ2-7|TRBV12-3/TRBV12-4
TGTGCCAGCAGTAGGGGGAGATACGAGCAGTACTTC
CASSRGRYEQYF
>TRBD2|-|TRBJ2-1|TRBV4-1
TGCGCCAGCAGCCAAGAGATAGGACTAGCGGGACTTCAGTTCTTC
CASSQEIGLAGLQFF
>TRBD2|-|TRBJ2-2|TRBV19
TGTGCCAGTAGTATGCCCGGGAGGAGGACCGGGGAGCTGTTTTTT
CASSMPGRRTGELFF
>TRBD1|-|TRBJ2-7|TRBV5-1
TGCGCCAGCAGCACCCGACAGGGACCGACCTACGAGCAGTACTTC
CASSTRQGPTYEQYF
>TRBD1|once|TRBJ2-3|TRBV7-9
TGTGCCAGCAGCTTAGTCGGGACAGGGTTCCCAGATACGCAGTATTTT
CASSLVGTGFPDTQYF
>-|-|TRBJ2-6|TRBV21-1
TGTGCCAGCAGCAAACGAGGCAGCTCGGCTGGGGCCAACGTCCTGACTTTC
CASSKRGSSAGANVLTF
>TRBD1|once|TRBJ2-7|TRBV5-1
TGCGCCAGCAGCGAGGGACAGGGGTTCCACGAGCAGTACTTC
CASSEGQGFHEQYF
>-|-|TRBJ2-2|TRBV24-1
TGTGCCACCAGTGCCACGGGTCACTTCAACACCGGGGAGCTGTTTTTT
CATSATGHFNTGELFF
>TRBD2|-|TRBJ2-3|TRBV5-1
TGCGCCAGCAGCTTGGGACTAGCAACAGATACGCAGTATTTT
CASSLGLATDTQYF
>-|-|TRBJ1-4|TRBV28
TGTGCCAGCAGTTTGGGGCCCACCAGGGGCGAACTGTTTTTT
CASSLGPTRGELFF
>-|-|TRBJ2-7|TRBV5-1
TGCGCCAGCAGCTTGATATCCGGGACAAGCTCCTACGAGCAGTACTTC
CASSLISGTSSYEQYF
>-|-|TRBJ2-1|TRBV28
TGTGCCAGCAGGCCTACTAGTGAGGGTGAGCAGTTCTTC
CASRPTSEGEQFF
>-|-|TRBJ2-7|TRBV27
TGTGCCAGCAGTTTTACCGGCTACGAGCAGTACTTC
CASSFTGYEQYF
>-|-|TRBJ2-7|TRBV5-1
TGCGCCAGCAGCTTTGGCAGCTACGAGCAGTACTTC
CASSFGSYEQYF
>TRBD2|-|TRBJ2-1|TRBV25-1
TGTGCCAGCAGTGAGAGTCTAGCGGGGATGGATGAGCAGTTCTTC
CASSESLAGMDEQFF
>TRBD2|-|TRBJ2-1|TRBV10-2
TGCGCCAGCCGTGGGCGGGAGAGGTACAATGAGCAGTTCTTC
CASRGRERYNEQFF
>-|-|TRBJ2-7|TRBV10-3
TGTGCCATCATTGGTTCCGGACAGAGCTACGAGCAGTACTTC
CAIIGSGQSYEQYF
>TRBD1|-|TRBJ1-2|TRBV6-4
TGTGCCAGCAGTGATCAGGGACAGGGGAGTTACGGCTACACCTTC
CASSDQGQGSYGYTF
>-|-|TRBJ2-7|TRBV24-1
TGTGCCACCGGACCGACGGCCCTTCGCCCAGGGGTCGGCTACGAGCAGTACTTC
CATGPTALRPGVGYEQYF
>-|-|TRBJ2-2|TRBV5-1
TGCGCCAGCAACGAGGGGGGGTACACCGGGGAGCTGTTTTTT
CASNEGGYTGELFF
>-|-|TRBJ1-2|TRBV5-8
TGTGCCAGCAGCTTGGTGTTCGCAGGGCCTCCCCTTTACTATGGCTACACCTTC
CASSLVFAGPPLYYGYTF
>-|-|TRBJ2-3|TRBV7-2
TGTGCCAGCAGCTTAGTTCACAGCTCCACAGATACGCAGTATTTT
CASSLVHSSTDTQYF
>-|-|TRBJ2-1|TRBV11-1
TGTGCCAGCAGCCCCGGCGGACAGCCTGACGGTGAGCAGTTCTTC
CASSPGGQPDGEQFF
>TRBD2|-|TRBJ2-7|TRBV3-1/TRBV3-2
TGTGCCAGCAGCCCCGCTAGCGGCCTCTACGAGCAGTACTTC
CASSPASGLYEQYF
>TRBD2|many|TRBJ2-2|TRBV6-4
TGTGCCAGCAGCGTCGGGAGGGCCGGCACCGGGGAGCTGTTTTTT
CASSVGRAGTGELFF
>TRBD2|-|TRBJ2-2|TRBV6-5
TGTGCCAGCAGGTTTCTAGCGGACACCGGGGAGCTGTTTTTT
CASRFLADTGELFF
>TRBD1|-|TRBJ2-7|TRBV10-3
TGTGCCATCAGTGAGGACAGGGGAACCTACGAGCAGTACTTC
CAISEDRGTYEQYF
>TRBD1|-|TRBJ1-5|TRBV6-1
TGTGCCAGCAGTGAACAGGACAGGGGCCCGTATAGCAATCAGCCCCAGCATTTT
CASSEQDRGPYSNQPQHF
>-|-|TRBJ2-1|TRBV3-1/TRBV3-2
TGTGCCAGCAGCCAAGTCCTACGAGTCAATGAGCAGTTCTTC
CASSQVLRVNEQFF
>-|-|TRBJ2-7|TRBV12-3/TRBV12-4
TGTGCCAGCAGTTCTAGCGCCGACGAGCAGTACTTC
CASSSSADEQYF
>TRBD1|-|TRBJ2-1|TRBV7-6
TGTGCCAGCAGTTCTCCTAGGACAGGGGCTTACAATGAGCAGTTCTTC
CASSSPRTGAYNEQFF
>-|-|TRBJ2-1|TRBV6-1
TGTGCCAGCAGTGAGGCCATATACAATGAGCAGTTCTTC
CASSEAIYNEQFF
>-|-|TRBJ2-6|TRBV9
TGTGCCAGCAGCCGCTCTGGGGCCAACGTCCTGACTTTC
CASSRSGANVLTF
>TRBD2|-|TRBJ2-1|TRBV11-3
TGTGCCAGCAGCTTAGTAGCGGGAACGGGCTACAATGAGCAGTTCTTC
CASSLVAGTGYNEQFF
>-|-|TRBJ1-1|TRBV7-6
TGTGCCAGCAGCCCAATGGACAGTGTGAACACTGAAGCTTTCTTT
CASSPMDSVNTEAFF
>-|-|TRBJ2-2|TRBV18
TGTGCCAGCTCAGGGGCGAGCACCGGGGAGCTGTTTTTT
CASSGASTGELFF
>-|-|TRBJ2-7|TRBV11-2
TGTGCCAGCAGCTTACTGGGGGGTGACGAGCAGTACTTC
CASSLLGGDEQYF
>TRBD2|-|TRBJ2-1|TRBV24-1
TGTGCCACTTCGTATTCCCCTAGCGGGAGTTTCAATGAGCAGTTCTTC
CATSYSPSGSFNEQFF
>TRBD2|-|TRBJ2-3|TRBV27
TGTGCCAGCAGTCTGGGACTAGCGGAGCCCACAGATACGCAGTATTTT
CASSLGLAEPTDTQYF
>-|once|TRBJ2-1|TRBV18
TGTGCCAGCTCCCAAAATGCCAAAGCAGGGGTCGGCGACAATGAGCAGTTCTTC
CASSQNAKAGVGDNEQFF
>-|-|TRBJ2-1|TRBV3-1/TRBV3-2
TGTGCCAGCAGCCAAGGTGACTGGATGTACAATGAGCAGTTCTTC
CASSQGDWMYNEQFF
>-|-|TRBJ1-2|TRBV7-9
TGTGCCAGCAGCCTGAGGGTCGACAGGACGGGCTACACCTTC
CASSLRVDRTGYTF
>-|-|TRBJ2-3|TRBV7-3
TGTGCCAGCAGCTTAAACGCGGGAACGAACTCAGATACGCAGTATTTT
CASSLNAGTNSDTQYF
>-|-|TRBJ1-2|TRBV7-9
TGTGCCAGCAGCTCCCCGAATACGGGGGACGACACCTTC
CASSSPNTGDDTF
>TRBD2|-|TRBJ2-1|TRBV11-3
TGTGCCAGCAGCTTAAGTATTGGGACTAGCATCCACAATGAGCAGTTCTTC
CASSLSIGTSIHNEQFF
>TRBD2|-|TRBJ2-4|TRBV7-3
TGTGCCAGCAGCCTTGGGACTAGCGGGAGAACTGACATTCAGTACTTC
CASSLGTSGRTDIQYF
>-|once|TRBJ2-5|TRBV14
TGTGCCAGCAGCCAGAGGGACTTCAAGAAAGCAGAGACCCAGTACTTC
CASSQRDFKKAETQYF
>TRBD1|-|TRBJ1-1|TRBV6-1
TGTGCCAGCAGTGATCGGACAGGCGGCACTGAAGCTTTCTTT
CASSDRTGGTEAFF
>-|-|TRBJ1-1|TRBV4-2
TGTGCCAGCAGCCACGACTATGGAAGTATGAACACTGAAGCTTTCTTT
CASSHDYGSMNTEAFF
>-|-|TRBJ1-1|TRBV27
TGTGCCAGCAGGACTATGGGCGCTGAAGCTTTCTTT
CASRTMGAEAFF
>-|-|TRBJ1-1|TRBV11-2
TGTGCCAGCAGCTCCCAGGGGAGGGGAGCTTTCTTT
CASSSQGRGAFF
>-|-|TRBJ2-7|TRBV27
TGTGCCAGCAGGGAAATGAGGCAGGGCAGCGACGAGCAGTACTTC
CASREMRQGSDEQYF
>-|-|TRBJ1-1|TRBV7-2
TGTGCCAGCAGCTTAGGGGGGGGACTCTCTGAAGCTTTCTTT
CASSLGGGLSEAFF
>TRBD1|-|TRBJ2-5|TRBV27
TGTGCCAGCAGTTTATTCAGGGACAGGGAGACCCAGTACTTC
CASSLFRDRETQYF
>-|-|TRBJ2-1|TRBV27
TGTGCCAGCAGTTTACTGGCGGGCGAATCCAATGAGCAGTTCTTC
CASSLLAGESNEQFF
>TRBD2|-|TRBJ2-7|TRBV7-8
TGTGCCAGCAGCCCCAGAAGTTCCGGCGGGAGTTTGAACGAGCAGTACTTC
CASSPRSSGGSLNEQYF
>TRBD1|-|TRBJ2-3|TRBV9
TGTGCCAGCAACCCGGGACAGACCACAGATACGCAGTATTTT
CASNPGQTTDTQYF